One and the same sample provided the 24 T cell receptor beta chains below, sequenced in a study of T-cell reconstitution after alpha-beta-depleted transplantation in children. Unique molecular identifiers were used to barcode this TCRbeta library. TCRdb re-called the PCR reads through MiXCR, storing one row per CDR3 protein. The table lists hundreds of thousands of distinct CDR3 sequences, around 23% of them singletons. Sequencing was performed on PBMCs, mostly from graft donor cells, taken 360 days after TCRalphabeta/CD19-depleted stem cell transplant. The receptors shown here come from a boy younger than two who had a stem cell transplant for acute myeloid leukemia, so the T cells may come from the graft donor.

At least ten counts were recorded for this clonotype. This chain joins TRBV11-2 and TRBJ2-3; 11 bases line up with TRBD2. CDR1 and CDR2 from the germline V gene are SGHAT and FQNNGV. V gave up 0 bases and J gave up 5 bases; unmatched junction bases: 7. The CDR3 extends over 17 amino acids. This chain's CDR3 is CASSLEGFGTSGDTQYF. CDR3 sequence (DNA): TGTGCCAGCAGCTTAGAAGGATTTGGGACTAGCGGAGATACGCAGTATTTT. Together with reference TRBV11-2 and TRBJ2-3, the CDR3 gives the full variable domain: EAGVAQSPRYKIIEKRQSVAFWCNPISGHATLYWYQQILGQGPKLLIQFQNNGVVDDSQLPKDRFSAERLKGVDSTLKIQPAKLEDSAVYLCASSLEGFGTSGDTQYFGPGTRLTVL.

The chain has TRBV10-1 and TRBJ1-1; 8 nucleotides match TRBD1. The CDR3 extends over 15 amino acids. Looked up from germline, CDR1 is WNHNN and CDR2 is SYGVQD (reference sequence). After removal of 5 bases from V and 6 bases from J, the junction contained 11 bases not matched to a gene. The chain's CDR3 is CASSPRTGQIAEAFF. In DNA, the CDR3 is TGCGCCAGCAGTCCAAGGACAGGGCAGATTGCTGAAGCTTTCTTT.

This chain connects TRBV5-5 to TRBJ2-1; D might be TRBD1 or TRBD2, each matching 6 bases. V dropped 0 bases and J dropped 4 bases, with 14 bases sitting between them. Germline CDR1 SGHKS, CDR2 YYEKEE (reference sequence). This CDR3 comprises 16 residues. In nucleotides, the CDR3 is TGTGCCAGCAGCTTGGATGGCCGGGGGCCTTACAATGAGCAGTTCTTC. It is translated as CASSLDGRGPYNEQFF.

This clonotype was counted ten times or more. The chain links TRBV29-1 to TRBJ2-3; weak D call: TRBD1 (5 bases). The length of the CDR3 is 15 residues. Germline loops: CDR1 SQVTM, CDR2 ANQGSEA. The V gene lost 6 bases and the J gene lost 5 bases, with 21 bases spanning the gap. The CDR3 reads CSVPSAPGRGDTQYF. CDR3 coding DNA: TGCAGCGTCCCCTCCGCGCCAGGGCGAGGAGATACGCAGTATTTT.

This clonotype came up many times. Sequence at one end of the junction differs from germline and may be a read error. The chain links TRBV5-1 to TRBJ2-3; no clear D. The germline V gene encodes CDR1 SGHRS and CDR2 YFSETQ. The CDR3 totals 11 residues. CDR3 in amino acids: CASSRTDTQYF. The CDR3, as DNA: TGTGCCAGCAGCCGCACAGATACGCAGTATTTT. The full variable domain, rest sourced from reference TRBV5-1 and TRBJ2-3, is KAGVTQTPRYLIKTRGQQVTLSCSPISGHRSVSWYQQTPGQGLQFLFEYFSETQRNKGNFPGRFSGRQFSNSRSEMNVSTLELGDSALYLCASSRTDTQYFGPGTRLTVL.

The rearrangement joins TRBV20-1 to TRBJ1-1; 8 positions agree with TRBD1. This CDR3 comprises 15 residues. Germline assignment: CDR1 DFQATT and CDR2 SNEGSKA (reference sequence). J gave up 2 bases and V 1 base, and 6 bases lay outside the gene matches. The CDR3 DNA follows: TGCAGTGCTAGAGGCGGGACAGGCTTAAACACTGAAGCTTTCTTT. Translated, it gives CSARGGTGLNTEAFF.

This clonotype was picked up a small number of times. The chain employs TRBV7-2 and TRBJ2-1; 12 bases fit TRBD2. J gave up 6 bases and V 5 bases, and 8 bases lay outside the gene matches. The CDR3 sequence is 16 residues long. Germline lookup yields CDR1 SGHTA and CDR2 FQGNSA. CDR3 in amino acids: CASSPPGTSGRNEQFF. CDR3 coding DNA: TGTGCCAGCAGCCCCCCCGGGACTAGCGGGCGCAATGAGCAGTTCTTC.

With respect to this clonotype: Its ends do not fully match the called genes, so a read error is possible. This sequence joins TRBV20-1 and TRBJ2-1, with TRBD1 matching 7 bases. CDR1 DFQATT and CDR2 SNEGSKA come from the germline V gene (reference sequence). CDR3 length: 18 residues. CDR3 sequence (DNA): TGCTGTGCTAGAGCCCCGGGACAGTCGATGAGCTCCTACAATGAGCAGTTCTTC. This codes for CCARAPGQSMSSYNEQFF.

This clonotype turned up a few times. This CDR3 is CSARAGGAYNSPLHF. The DNA of the CDR3 is TGCAGTGCTAGGGCAGGGGGGGCCTATAATTCACCCCTCCACTTT. The chain recombines TRBV20-1 with TRBJ1-6; TRBD1 agrees at 7 bases. The CDR3 extends over 15 amino acids. CDR1 DFQATT and CDR2 SNEGSKA come from the germline V gene (reference sequence). Trimming at V came to 3 bases and at J to 2 bases, leaving 4 bases not matched to a gene.

This clonotype has just a few counts. CDR3 amino acids: CSVGRTVNTEAFF. The DNA for the CDR3 is TGCAGCGTTGGCCGGACGGTGAACACTGAAGCTTTCTTT. The gene calls are TRBV29-1 and TRBJ1-1; D is unclear. Trimming shortened V by 4 bases and J by 0 bases, and 9 bases separated the two germline ends. Germline lookup yields CDR1 SQVTM and CDR2 ANQGSEA. The CDR3 loop spans 13 amino acids.

This clonotype came up many times. A junction end diverges from the germline sequence, so it may reflect a read error. CDR3 in amino acids: CASSKNTGELFF. The CDR3, as DNA: TGTGCCAGCAGCAAAAACACTGGGGAGCTGTTTTTT. The V gene is TRBV11-2, the J gene TRBJ2-2, with D unresolved. The CDR3 totals 12 residues. Germline values: CDR1 SGHAT, CDR2 FQNNGV.

The V call is TRBV15, the J call TRBJ2-5, with D possibly being TRBD1 or TRBD2 (6 bases each). The CDR3 contains 16 residues. V was trimmed by 1 base and J by 4 bases, leaving 16 bases between them. Germline V CDR1 and CDR2: LNHNV, YYDKDF (reference sequence). CDR3 sequence: CATSRGFEGGRETQYF. The CDR3 DNA reads TGTGCCACCAGCAGAGGATTCGAGGGGGGTAGAGAGACCCAGTACTTC.

This clonotype was observed at least ten times. The rearrangement joins TRBV6-2 or TRBV6-3 to TRBJ2-5; 13 nucleotides align to TRBD2. CDR1 is MNHEY, CDR2 SVGEGT, per germline. The CDR3 has 16 amino acids. The trim removed 6 bases at V and 1 base at J, leaving 5 bases unmatched. This CDR3 is CASSPGLAGIQETQYF. For the CDR3, the DNA is TGTGCCAGCAGCCCGGGACTAGCGGGGATCCAAGAGACCCAGTACTTC.

This clonotype came up many times. CDR3 sequence reads: CASSFLRGPSGNTIYF. In DNA, the CDR3 is TGTGCCAGCAGCTTTTTAAGGGGTCCCTCTGGAAACACCATATATTTT. J is TRBJ1-3 and V is TRBV7-2; D possibly corresponds to TRBD1 (5 bases). This CDR3 is built from 16 residues. The V end lost 3 bases, the J end lost 0 bases, and 12 bases lay between the germline ends. From germline, CDR1 is SGHTA and CDR2 FQGNSA.

This clonotype turned up a few times. V usage is TRBV20-1 and J usage is TRBJ2-1; D may be TRBD1 (5 bases). The V gene lost 4 bases and the J gene lost 2 bases, with 6 bases spanning the gap. This CDR3 has 12 amino acids. Germline CDR1 reads DFQATT; CDR2 reads SNEGSKA (reference sequence). The CDR3 spells CSATTAYNEQFF. CDR3 DNA sequence: TGCAGTGCTACGACAGCCTACAATGAGCAGTTCTTC.

The gene calls are TRBV21-1 and TRBJ2-1; TRBD1, the table's D call, lacks a check against the DNA. TRBV21-1 is tagged as a pseudogene. The CDR3 extends over 12 amino acids. The CDR3 loop reads CAGSCPEVTQFF. CDR3 sequence (DNA): TGTGCCGGGTCGTGCCCGGAAGTTACACAGTTCTTC.

This chain joins TRBV20-1 and TRBJ1-2; D unresolved. Germline values: CDR1 DFQATT, CDR2 SNEGSKA (reference sequence). The length of the CDR3 is 12 residues. V dropped 2 bases and J dropped 2 bases, with 6 bases sitting between them. DNA of the CDR3: TGCAGTGCTAGAACCCTCAACTATGGCTACACCTTC. Translation gives CSARTLNYGYTF.

There are a few counts of this clonotype. The chain recombines TRBV20-1 with TRBJ1-2, with D possibly matching TRBD1 (5 bases). The V end was cut by 3 bases, the J end by 6 bases, with 17 bases between. From germline, CDR1 is DFQATT and CDR2 SNEGSKA (reference sequence). This CDR3 is 14 amino acids long. CDR3 sequence reads: CSASSGDRPDGYTF. The CDR3 DNA is TGCAGTGCTAGTTCTGGGGACCGTCCGGATGGCTACACCTTC.

This clonotype came up many times. The V and J genes are TRBV29-1 and TRBJ2-1; D is tentatively TRBD1 or TRBD2 (5 bases each). The V gene's germline CDR1 is SQVTM and CDR2 ANQGSEA. This CDR3 comprises 13 residues. The V and J ends lost 3 bases and 0 bases respectively, with 6 bases between them. Here the CDR3 DNA reads TGCAGCGTTGAGGGGGTCTCCTACAATGAGCAGTTCTTC. It translates to CSVEGVSYNEQFF.

This clonotype was detected many times. V gene TRBV12-3 or TRBV12-4 combines with J gene TRBJ2-1; 15 bases line up with TRBD2. The CDR3 length is 18 residues. After removal of 6 bases from V and 0 bases from J, the junction contained 6 bases not matched to a gene. The CDR3 sequence is CASRGTSGGPGSYNEQFF. Written as DNA, the CDR3 is TGTGCCAGCAGGGGGACTAGCGGGGGGCCCGGCTCCTACAATGAGCAGTTCTTC.

This clonotype was observed a few times. The chain uses TRBV20-1 and TRBJ2-5; TRBD2 aligns across 12 bases. CDR1 and CDR2 from the germline V gene are DFQATT and SNEGSKA (reference sequence). This CDR3 is built from 16 residues. V lost 0 bases, J lost 5 bases, and 7 bases stayed unmatched. The CDR3 bases are TGCAGTGCTAGAGATATGGCCGGGACTAGCGGGGAGACCCAGTACTTC. Amino acid sequence: CSARDMAGTSGETQYF.

The rearrangement uses TRBV12-3 or TRBV12-4 and TRBJ2-2; TRBD1 is a possible D gene (5 bases). V was shortened by 3 bases and J by 6 bases, with 14 bases between the two germline ends. This CDR3 is built from 15 residues. CDR3 sequence reads: CASSFGSQGAGELFF. The CDR3 nucleotides read TGTGCCAGCAGTTTTGGCAGCCAGGGCGCCGGGGAGCTGTTTTTT.

The chain has TRBV11-2 and TRBJ2-4; no firm D call. The CDR3 consists of 15 residues. V was trimmed by 4 bases and J by 2 bases, leaving 12 bases between them. Germline V gene sequence: CDR1 SGHAT, CDR2 FQNNGV. CDR3 residues: CASSSWGTPKNIQYF. For the CDR3, the DNA is TGTGCCAGCAGCTCATGGGGAACCCCCAAAAACATTCAGTACTTC.

In this sample, this clonotype turned up many times. V gene TRBV12-3 or TRBV12-4 combines with J gene TRBJ1-2, with 9 bases identical to TRBD1. With 6 bases clipped from V and 8 bases from J, the junction kept 7 bases outside the gene matches. The CDR3 is 13 residues long. The CDR3: CASSQWTGEGYTF. The CDR3 DNA follows: TGTGCCAGCAGCCAGTGGACAGGGGAAGGCTACACCTTC.